This record concerns one T cell receptor beta chain sequence. Its antigen is unknown. Researchers ran the PCR with 60 Vbeta and 13 Jbeta primers. Per the authors' pipeline: Later work found tens of millions of unique TCR beta chains, with approximately 12 million shared. Assay used: immunoSEQ multiplex PCR; TCRdb lists only in-frame clones, some missing. The V and J calls and clone size come from that table; D and trimming were worked out from the DNA. The table lists about 140,000 clones, approximately 61% of them singletons. The sample belongs to a study of cytomegalovirus exposure and HLA in healthy donors. Across the whole study: Early on, a data release was issued that held roughly 84 million unique TCRs from HLA-typed donors.

Germline trimming cut 5 bases from V and 5 bases from J; bases unmatched to any gene: 16. The CDR3 has 17 amino acids. Germline CDR1 is SEHNR and CDR2 is FQNEAQ (reference sequence). Overall study results and limits: An analysis done earlier found most TCR beta V segments productive about 87% or about 30% of the time.

The sample consisted of PBMCs. This chain connects TRBV7-9 to TRBJ2-5; 8 bases agree with TRBD2. This receptor was identified in a human donor in good health. For the CDR3, the DNA is TGTGCCAGCAGCCAATATCTCCCGGGAGGGCCGGTGGAGACCCAGTACTTC. Residues: CASSQYLPGGPVETQYF.